This T cell receptor (beta chain) was documented in a study of shared clonotypes between healthy human individuals. Trimming shortened V by 0 bases and J by 7 bases, and 10 bases separated the two germline ends. This CDR3 contains 14 residues. Germline CDR1 reads SGHRS; CDR2 reads YFSETQ. The investigators split CD4+ cells into a CD45RA+ naive subset and a CD45RA-negative memory subset. Source study methods: ImmunoSEQ sequences covered only the junction and lacked quality scores; filtering therefore differed. TCRdb keeps only in-frame clones here, not all; method: immunoSEQ multiplex PCR. From that table come the V and J calls and clone size; the DNA was used to work out D and trimming. In the table there are around 1.5 million clones, roughly 98% of which are singletons.

The source of this sequence is a man aged 25 to 40 in good health. Sequenced input: naive CD4+ T cells sorted from blood. Subset: CD45RA+ positively selected. V gene TRBV5-1 combines with J gene TRBJ2-2, with TRBD1 as a possible D gene (5 bases). CDR3 coding DNA: TGCGCCAGCAGCTTGGGGGTACAGGACGGGGAGCTGTTTTTT. Its protein is CASSLGVQDGELFF.